Shown below are 12 T cell receptor beta chains from a single sample sequenced in a study of T cell repertoires in cytomegalovirus infection. These receptors' targets are unknown. TCRdb independently ran MiXCR on the reads; one entry per CDR3 protein. The repertoire holds fewer than 850,000 distinct CDR3 sequences, with roughly 28% as singletons. The material was cultured CD8+ T cells from PBMCs, obtained from culture after CMV antigen stimulation. All receptors come from a human donor in good health (CMV status not recorded). Some clones in this sample may be carry-over from other donors' samples.

In this sample, this clonotype turned up many times. V and J are TRBV7-8 and TRBJ2-2; TRBD2 is a possible D gene (5 bases). CDR1 SGHVS and CDR2 FQNEAQ come from the germline V gene. The ends were cut back, 1 base at V and 3 bases at J, with 15 bases in the middle. The CDR3 is made up of 17 amino acids. CDR3 nucleotide sequence: TGTGCCAGCAGCTTAGATGAGGAAAAGAGGGACACCGGGGAGCTGTTTTTT. This gives the protein CASSLDEEKRDTGELFF.

The chain is built from TRBV6-2 or TRBV6-3 and TRBJ1-1; 7 bases are a match to TRBD1. The germline V gene encodes CDR1 MNHEY and CDR2 SVGEGT. This CDR3 region has 15 residues. Trimming cost V 6 bases and J 4 bases; bases outside gene matches: 11. The CDR3 region is CASRPQTGWVTEAFF. The CDR3 DNA follows: TGTGCCAGCAGACCGCAGACAGGGTGGGTCACTGAAGCTTTCTTT.

This clonotype was counted only a few times. The V call is TRBV20-1, the J call TRBJ1-2, with D perhaps TRBD1 (6 bases). Germline V gene lookup returns CDR1 DFQATT and CDR2 SNEGSKA (reference sequence). The CDR3 consists of 15 residues. V lost 3 bases, J lost 5 bases, and 19 bases lay in between. Written as DNA, the CDR3 is TGCAGTGCTAGGATGGCAGGGGAAGAGGGTTATGGCTACACCTTC. Amino acids: CSARMAGEEGYGYTF.

The chain recombines TRBV27 with TRBJ1-1; no reliable D call. CDR1 is MNHEY and CDR2 is SMNVEV in the germline V gene (reference sequence). This CDR3 has 14 amino acids. V was clipped by 0 bases and J by 4 bases, with 9 bases between them. CDR3 loop: CASSLSGLPTEAFF. The CDR3 DNA is TGTGCCAGCAGTTTATCCGGTCTACCCACTGAAGCTTTCTTT.

CDR3 sequence reads: CASTFLTSGGSYNEQFF. CDR3 nucleotides: TGTGCCAGCACCTTTTTGACTAGCGGAGGTTCCTACAATGAGCAGTTCTTC. The rearrangement uses TRBV12-3 or TRBV12-4 and TRBJ2-1; 9 bases agree with TRBD2. V was pared by 7 bases and J by 1 base, with 11 bases of the junction left unmatched. CDR3 length: 17 residues.

V is TRBV19 and J is TRBJ1-1; TRBD1 matches 9 bases. Germline CDR1 and CDR2: LNHDA and SQIVND (reference sequence). This CDR3 region has 19 residues. Losses at the gene ends were 3 bases for V and 0 bases for J; bases not matched to a gene: 14. The CDR3: CASSMAAMTGGGLNTEAFF. For the CDR3, the DNA is TGTGCCAGTAGTATGGCCGCTATGACAGGGGGGGGCTTGAACACTGAAGCTTTCTTT. Using reference TRBV19 and TRBJ1-1 for the parts outside the CDR3, the full variable domain is DGGITQSPKYLFRKEGQNVTLSCEQNLNHDAMYWYRQDPGQGLRLIYYSQIVNDFQKGDIAEGYSVSREKKESFPLTVTSAQKNPTAFYLCASSMAAMTGGGLNTEAFFGQGTRLTVV.

Only a few counts were recorded for this clonotype. V and J are TRBV5-1 and TRBJ1-5, with D possibly matching TRBD1 (6 bases). The CDR3 contains 16 residues. V lost 0 bases and J 7 bases, leaving 17 bases between the germline ends. Germline V gene data show CDR1 as SGHRS and CDR2 as YFSETQ. CDR3 residues: CASSLVLRDNGQPQHF. CDR3 coding DNA: TGCGCCAGCAGCTTGGTCCTCCGGGACAATGGCCAGCCCCAGCATTTT.

In its sample, this clonotype was seen a few times. The gene calls are TRBV4-1 and TRBJ2-3; D is perhaps TRBD1 (5 bases). V was trimmed by 3 bases and J by 9 bases, leaving 16 bases between them. The germline gives CDR1 MGHRA, CDR2 YSYEKL. CDR3 length: 14 residues. In DNA form, the CDR3 reads TGCGCCAGCAGCCAGGGGCAGGTGGACCTAACGCAGTATTTT. This gives the protein CASSQGQVDLTQYF.

This clonotype has only a few counts. This chain uses TRBV27 with TRBJ1-1; D possibly corresponds to TRBD1 (5 bases). Between the trimmed V and J ends, which lost 3 bases and 5 bases, there was a span of 13 bases. Germline V CDR1 and CDR2: MNHEY, SMNVEV (reference sequence). This CDR3 comprises 14 residues. CDR3 nucleotide sequence: TGTGCCAGCAGTTTCGCCCCAGGGCAAACTGAAGCTTTCTTT. It codes for CASSFAPGQTEAFF.

V usage is TRBV4-3 and J usage is TRBJ1-2; D is undetermined. The CDR3 is made up of 15 amino acids. Per germline, CDR1 LGHNA and CDR2 YSLEER. Deletions cut 0 bases from V and 1 base from J, with 9 bases between. The CDR3 here is CASSQERGYNYGYTF. The DNA for the CDR3 is TGCGCCAGCAGCCAAGAACGGGGATATAACTATGGCTACACCTTC.

Written as DNA, the CDR3 is TGCAGCGTTTTCGGGACAGGGGCATATGGCTACACCTTC. Translated: CSVFGTGAYGYTF. The chain combines TRBV29-1 with TRBJ1-2, with 10 bases identical to TRBD1. This CDR3 region has 13 residues. Germline trimming cut 5 bases from V and 5 bases from J; bases unmatched to any gene: 5. Germline V gene sequence: CDR1 SQVTM, CDR2 ANQGSEA.

A few counts support this clonotype. The chain recombines TRBV10-3 with TRBJ2-3; 7 nucleotides align to TRBD2. Germline V gives CDR1 ENHRY, CDR2 SYGVKD. The CDR3 spans 14 residues. Unmatched junction bases numbered 4, after V lost 7 bases and J lost 0 bases. CDR3 region: CAITSSGSTDTQYF. CDR3 in DNA: TGTGCCATCACGTCTAGCGGAAGCACAGATACGCAGTATTTT.